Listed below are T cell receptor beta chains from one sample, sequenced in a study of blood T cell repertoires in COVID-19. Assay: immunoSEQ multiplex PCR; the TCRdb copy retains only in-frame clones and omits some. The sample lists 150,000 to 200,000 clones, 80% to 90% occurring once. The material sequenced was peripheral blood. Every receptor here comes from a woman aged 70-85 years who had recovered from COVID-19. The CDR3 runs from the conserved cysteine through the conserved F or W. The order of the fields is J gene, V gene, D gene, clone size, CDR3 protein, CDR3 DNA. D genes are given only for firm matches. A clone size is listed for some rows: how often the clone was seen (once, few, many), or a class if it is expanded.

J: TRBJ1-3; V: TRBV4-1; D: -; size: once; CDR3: CASSRYPTGAGNTIYF; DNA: TGCGCCAGCAGCCGATATCCGACAGGAGCTGGAAACACCATATATTTT
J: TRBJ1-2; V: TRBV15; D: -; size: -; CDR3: CATSRGRTRDLTNYGYTF; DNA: TGTGCCACCAGCAGAGGGCGGACACGAGATCTTACTAACTATGGCTACACCTTC
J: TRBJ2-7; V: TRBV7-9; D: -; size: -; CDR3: CASSPGALAARTYEQYF; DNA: TGTGCCAGCAGCCCAGGGGCGTTGGCGGCACGAACCTACGAGCAGTACTTC
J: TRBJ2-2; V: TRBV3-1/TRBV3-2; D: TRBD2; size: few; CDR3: CASSRPTSANTGELFF; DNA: TGTGCCAGCAGCCGTCCGACTAGCGCGAACACCGGGGAGCTGTTTTTT
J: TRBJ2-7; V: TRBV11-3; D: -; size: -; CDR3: CASSFDEDYEQYF; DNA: TGTGCCAGCAGCTTTGATGAGGACTACGAGCAGTACTTC
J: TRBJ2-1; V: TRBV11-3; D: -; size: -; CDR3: CASSSPVGGTHNEQFF; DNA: TGTGCCAGCAGCTCCCCGGTAGGCGGGACTCACAATGAGCAGTTCTTC
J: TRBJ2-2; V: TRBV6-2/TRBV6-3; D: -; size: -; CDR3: CASSHQRQNLPANTGELFF; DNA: TGTGCCAGCAGCCACCAGAGACAAAATCTTCCCGCGAACACCGGGGAGCTGTTTTTT
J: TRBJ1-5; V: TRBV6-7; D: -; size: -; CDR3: CASSYGPLRTAGPGSNQPQHF; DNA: TGTGCCAGCAGTTACGGACCGCTAAGAACCGCGGGCCCGGGGAGCAATCAGCCCCAGCATTTT
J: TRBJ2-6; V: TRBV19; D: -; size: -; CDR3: CASTPGRGTGANVLTF; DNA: TGTGCCAGTACCCCGGGTAGGGGAACTGGGGCCAACGTCCTGACTTTC
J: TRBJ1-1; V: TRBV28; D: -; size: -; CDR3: CASSLGGWTEAFF; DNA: TGTGCCAGCAGTTTAGGGGGCTGGACTGAAGCTTTCTTT
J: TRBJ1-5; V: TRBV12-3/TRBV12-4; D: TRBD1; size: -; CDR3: CASSLQGDQPQHF; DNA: TGTGCCAGCAGTTTACAGGGGGATCAGCCCCAGCATTTT
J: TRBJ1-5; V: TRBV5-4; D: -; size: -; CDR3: CASSLSPGQPQHF; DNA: TGTGCCAGCAGCCTCTCCCCAGGTCAGCCCCAGCATTTT
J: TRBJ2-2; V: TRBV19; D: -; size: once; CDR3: CASSIRTALENTGELFF; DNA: TGTGCCAGTAGTATCCGGACAGCCCTTGAGAACACCGGGGAGCTGTTTTTT
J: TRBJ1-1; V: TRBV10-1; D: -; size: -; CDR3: CASSPGGATEAFF; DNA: TGCGCCAGCAGCCCGGGGGGGGCCACTGAAGCTTTCTTT
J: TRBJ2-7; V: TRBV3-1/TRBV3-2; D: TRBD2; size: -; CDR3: CASRKAGGSYEQYF; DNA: TGTGCCAGCAGAAAAGCGGGAGGGTCCTACGAGCAGTACTTC
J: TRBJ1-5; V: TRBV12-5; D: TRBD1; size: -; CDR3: CASGLVRDSYQPQHF; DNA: TGTGCTAGTGGTTTGGTACGGGACAGCTATCAGCCCCAGCATTTT
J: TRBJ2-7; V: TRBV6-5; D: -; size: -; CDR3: CASSPRTDTYEQYF; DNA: TGTGCCAGCAGCCCCAGGACAGACACCTACGAGCAGTACTTC
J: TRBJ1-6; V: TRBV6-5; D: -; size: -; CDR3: CASSYSSRDNSPLHF; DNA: TGTGCCAGCAGTTACTCGTCCAGGGATAATTCACCCCTCCACTTT
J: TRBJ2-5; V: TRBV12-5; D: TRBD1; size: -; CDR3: CASGLGAGGVRGETQYF; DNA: TGTGCTAGTGGTTTGGGGGCAGGGGGCGTCAGGGGAGAGACCCAGTACTTC
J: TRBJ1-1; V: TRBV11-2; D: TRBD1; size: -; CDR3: CASSKRGGQGSEAFF; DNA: TGTGCCAGCAGCAAGAGGGGGGGACAGGGGTCTGAAGCTTTCTTT
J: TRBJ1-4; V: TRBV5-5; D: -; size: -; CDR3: CASSSPGHVSEKLFF; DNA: TGTGCCAGCAGCTCGCCGGGACATGTGAGTGAAAAACTGTTTTTT
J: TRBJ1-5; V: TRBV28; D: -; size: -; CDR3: CASSPRHSNQPQHF; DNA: TGTGCCAGCAGCCCCCGACATAGCAATCAGCCCCAGCATTTT
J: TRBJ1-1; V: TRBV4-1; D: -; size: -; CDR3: CASSQRTAMNTEAFF; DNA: TGCGCCAGCAGCCAACGGACAGCCATGAACACTGAAGCTTTCTTT